The text below deals with one TCR beta chain. What antigen it recognizes has not been identified. Base qualities were left out, and no much larger clone turns up one base away. In Seattle, one collaborating source enrolled patients while the infection was active and tracked those patients longitudinally over the course of disease. The collaborating institutions used their own protocols to collect whole blood in K2EDTA tubes. For TCRbeta analysis, collaborator samples were shipped as frozen whole blood, as isolated PBMCs, or as DNA extracted from either sample type. This entry is derived from a study of blood T cell repertoires in COVID-19 (dated by TCRdb to 2019 to 2021). In terms of the full investigation: Collaborator samples came from the United States, Italy and Spain and covered acute and convalescent phases of COVID-19. The prospective study material was composed of cDNA or gDNA derived from T cells, B-cell-depleted T cells, or PBMCs. Deeply sampled blood TCRbeta repertoires from subjects exposed to, actively infected with, or recovered from COVID-19 were included in the dataset. The repertoires were released in a freely available public database intended as a resource for research on the immune response to SARS-CoV-2. Samples came from the ongoing ImmuneRACE study (first 160 participants) plus 1,254 subjects from 6 global collaborators. Sample metadata almost always included a de-identified subject ID, COVID-19 status, age in years and sex. Where available, HLA class I and class II types were taken from metadata supplied by the sample provider and were not determined by assay-based typing.

Broad study findings and their caveats: The amount of clinical and demographic metadata varied by source and participant and was provided uncurated.

The immunoSEQ Assay, a bias-controlled multiplex PCR, was used to amplify TCRbeta CDR3 regions from genomic DNA. The paper's processing steps were these. Within the assay, amplification of reference gene primers was used to estimate how many nucleated cells each sample contained. To quantify the absolute abundance of each unique TCRbeta CDR3 rearrangement, sequence reads were collapsed and filtered. For each sample, productive Simpson clonality was calculated as the square root of Simpson's diversity index over productive rearrangements. The clones in this table, taken by TCRdb from immuneACCESS, are in-frame only. Not every clone is retained; where verified, under half of the shortfall comes from an unresolved V gene, and the cause of the rest is unknown. That table gives V, J and clone size, and the DNA gave D and trimming. The sample table records a few hundred thousand clones; roughly 85% of these occur just once. The biggest ten clones account for approximately 2.3% of the sample.

CDR1 and CDR2, looked up from the germline V gene (reference sequence), are LNHDA and SQIVND. Taken from cysteine to phenylalanine, the CDR3 has 14 residues. The read is trimmed to its CDR3 DNA, 42 bases read in frame from base 1. Compared with germline, V lacks 8 bases and J lacks 6 bases; bases without a gene match: 6. Rearrangement joined TRBV19 to TRBJ1-4; 10 bases in the junction line up with TRBD1. Material: peripheral blood. This receptor was obtained from a woman in her 70s with COVID-19, enrolled during active disease. The DNA sequence is TGTGCCAGTTCCCGAGGGACAGGGGATGAAAAACTGTTTTTT. It codes for CASSRGTGDEKLFF.